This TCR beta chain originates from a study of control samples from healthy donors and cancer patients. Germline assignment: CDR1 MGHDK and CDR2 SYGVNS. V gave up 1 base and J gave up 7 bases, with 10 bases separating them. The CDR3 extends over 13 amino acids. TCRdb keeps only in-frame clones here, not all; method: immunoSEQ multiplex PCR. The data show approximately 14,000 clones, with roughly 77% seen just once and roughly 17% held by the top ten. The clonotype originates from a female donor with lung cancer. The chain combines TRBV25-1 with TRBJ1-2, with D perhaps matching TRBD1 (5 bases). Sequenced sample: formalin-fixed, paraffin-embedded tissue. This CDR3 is CASSESWGSGYTF. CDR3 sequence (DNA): TGTGCCAGCAGTGAATCGTGGGGGAGTGGCTACACCTTC.